A single T cell receptor beta chain is shown here with its context. This sample is drawn from a study of blood T cell repertoires in COVID-19. Some clones are missing from TCRdb's copy, which holds only in-frame ones; the method was immunoSEQ multiplex PCR. The sample lists about 230,000 clones, 85% to 90% occurring once. This CDR3 contains 14 residues. The V segment lost 2 bases and the J segment 5 bases; nucleotides outside the gene matches: 4. Germline V gene data show CDR1 as SGHNT and CDR2 as YYREEE (reference sequence). V and J are TRBV5-4 and TRBJ1-2; TRBD1 matches at 9 bases. Sequenced input: peripheral blood. This clonotype was sampled from a man in his forties or fifties with COVID-19, enrolled during active disease. The CDR3 nucleotides read TGTGCCAGCAGCTTACAGGGGGCTGGGTATGGCTACACCTTC. Translation gives CASSLQGAGYGYTF.